One and the same sample provided the 5 T cell receptor beta chains below, sequenced in a study of shared clonotypes between healthy human individuals (dated by TCRdb to about 2020). CD8 naive samples were CD45RO-negative cells positively selected for CCR7, giving a CD45RA+CCR7+ population that excluded TemRA cells. The library was obtained by the immunoSEQ multiplex PCR assay. Sourced from immuneACCESS, this table was stored by TCRdb with only in-frame sequences that have V and J called. A share of the clones is absent; for the studies checked, an unresolved V gene accounts for under half, and the remainder has no known explanation. Counted in this sample were approximately 2,200,000 clones; more than 85% of them appeared once. 1.7% of the sample rests with the top ten. The sequenced material came from naive CD8+ T cells from PBMCs. Explained via the paper, the cell subset or site label denotes: CD45RA+CCR7+. Every receptor here comes from a man aged 18 to 29 in good health. Some clones in this sample may be carry-over from other donors' samples.

This clone was recorded a few times. The V and J genes are TRBV27 and TRBJ1-2; 9 positions match TRBD1. The CDR3 is 14 amino acids. Germline-derived CDR1 and CDR2 are MNHEY and SMNVEV (reference sequence). V shed 4 bases and J 4 bases; nucleotides not matched to a gene: 4. The CDR3 is CASSSTGGIYGYTF. DNA for the CDR3: TGTGCCAGCAGTTCGACAGGGGGGATCTATGGCTACACCTTC.

The chain employs TRBV5-1 and TRBJ2-2, with TRBD2 matching 9 bases. Germline lookup yields CDR1 SGHRS and CDR2 YFSETQ. The CDR3 totals 14 residues. V lost 9 bases to trimming and J lost 2 bases; unmatched junction nucleotides: 5. The CDR3 protein is CATRLAANTGELFF. The CDR3 DNA reads TGCGCCACCCGACTAGCGGCCAACACCGGGGAGCTGTTTTTT.

As concerns this clone: The sample contains more than one DNA sequence encoding this CDR3. The chain uses TRBV7-9 and TRBJ1-1; TRBD1 is a possible D gene (5 bases). V dropped 4 bases and J dropped 5 bases, with 8 bases sitting between them. CDR1 is SEHNR and CDR2 is FQNEAQ in the germline V gene (reference sequence). The CDR3 covers 12 residues. The CDR3 loop reads CASSYGGTEAFF. CDR3 coding DNA: TGTGCCAGCAGCTATGGGGGGACTGAAGCTTTCTTT. The whole variable domain, filled in from reference TRBV7-9 and TRBJ1-1, reads DTGVSQNPRHKITKRGQNVTFRCDPISEHNRLYWYRQTLGQGPEFLTYFQNEAQLEKSRLLSDRFSAERPKGSFSTLEIQRTEQGDSAMYLCASSYGGTEAFFGQGTRLTVV.

This clone was recorded a few times. The chain couples TRBV19 to TRBJ1-1; TRBD1 might be the D (6 bases). Looked up from germline, CDR1 is LNHDA and CDR2 is SQIVND (reference sequence). V was shortened by 4 bases and J by 2 bases, with 11 bases between the two germline ends. There are 14 residues in the CDR3. CDR3 residues: CASSTTGANTEAFF. For the CDR3, the DNA is TGTGCCAGTAGTACGACAGGAGCTAACACTGAAGCTTTCTTT.

The chain recombines TRBV7-9 with TRBJ2-7; 7 nucleotides agree with TRBD1. Germline assignment: CDR1 SEHNR and CDR2 FQNEAQ (reference sequence). The junction had 5 bases not matched to a gene; V was cut back by 2 bases and J by 1 base. This CDR3 spans 15 amino acids. CDR3: CASSLTGEESYEQYF. In DNA form, the CDR3 reads TGTGCCAGCAGCTTAACAGGGGAAGAATCCTACGAGCAGTACTTC.